This TCR beta chain was sequenced in a study of blood T cell repertoires in COVID-19. At the level of the study: Italy, Spain and the United States were the sources of the convalescent and acute COVID-19 samples. Sources were T cells, B-cell-depleted T cells, or PBMCs; the material itself was cDNA or gDNA.

Generated by immunoSEQ multiplex PCR, the TCRdb table keeps only in-frame clones and is missing some. The data show 75,000 to 100,000 clones, with roughly 86% seen just once and under 7.5% held by the top ten. Trimming stripped 1 base from V and 4 bases from J, with 19 bases between. The germline gives CDR1 KGHSY, CDR2 FQNENV. The CDR3 sequence is 17 residues long. This sequence joins TRBV16 and TRBJ1-1; D may be TRBD1 (6 bases). Specimen: peripheral blood. The TCR was taken from a man aged 45-65 years with active or convalescent COVID-19. The CDR3 reads CASSQFSTGWKGTEAFF. The CDR3 nucleotides read TGTGCCAGCAGCCAATTTTCCACAGGGTGGAAGGGCACTGAAGCTTTCTTT.